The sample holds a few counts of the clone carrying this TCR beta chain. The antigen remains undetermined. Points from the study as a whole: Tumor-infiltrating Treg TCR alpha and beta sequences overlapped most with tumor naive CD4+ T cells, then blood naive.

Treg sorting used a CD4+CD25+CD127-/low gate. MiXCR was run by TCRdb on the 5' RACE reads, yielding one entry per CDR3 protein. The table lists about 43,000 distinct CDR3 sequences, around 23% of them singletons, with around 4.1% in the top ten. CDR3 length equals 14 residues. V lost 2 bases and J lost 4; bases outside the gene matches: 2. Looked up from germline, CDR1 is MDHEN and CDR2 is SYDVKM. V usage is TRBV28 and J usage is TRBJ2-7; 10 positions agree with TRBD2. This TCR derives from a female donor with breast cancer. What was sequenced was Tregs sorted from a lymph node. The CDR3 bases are TGTGCCAGCAGTTTACTAGCGGGAGTGTACGAGCAGTACTTC. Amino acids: CASSLLAGVYEQYF.